A selection of T cell receptor beta chains follows, all from one sample in a study of human T cells and chemical hapten exposure. TCRdb redid the calling of the reads with MiXCR, one entry per CDR3 protein. The table lists fewer than 150,000 distinct CDR3 sequences, 8% to 9.5% of them singletons. Material: whole blood. These TCRs come from a human donor in good health. Some clones in this sample may be carry-over from other donors' samples. The CDR3 runs from the conserved cysteine through the conserved F or W. D genes are given only for firm matches. The size of a clone is reported for some rows only, either as once, few or many, or as a class for expanded clones.

v_call	clone_size	j_call	d_call	cdr3_aa	cdr3_nt
TRBV7-9	-	TRBJ2-7	-	CASSLGGAFYQQYF	TGTGCCAGCAGCTTGGGAGGAGCGTTCTATCAGCAGTACTTC
TRBV3-1	few	TRBJ2-7	TRBD2	CASSHLAGKSNEQYF	TGTGCCAGCAGCCATCTAGCGGGAAAGAGTAACGAGCAGTACTTC
TRBV29-1	many	TRBJ1-1	-	CSVVNPPPPMNTEAFF	TGCAGCGTTGTGAACCCGCCCCCCCCCATGAACACTGAAGCTTTCTTT
TRBV12-3/TRBV12-4	-	TRBJ2-5	TRBD1	CASSFGTVQETQYF	TGTGCCAGCAGTTTCGGGACAGTCCAAGAGACCCAGTACTTC
TRBV29-1	many	TRBJ1-1	TRBD1	CSASWTGRTEAFF	TGCAGCGCATCCTGGACAGGGAGAACTGAAGCTTTCTTT
TRBV24-1	few	TRBJ2-1	-	CATSDPAYNEQFF	TGTGCCACCAGTGACCCCGCCTACAATGAGCAGTTCTTC
TRBV7-2	few	TRBJ2-2	-	CASSLLGRRGGELFF	TGTGCCAGCAGCTTATTGGGGAGGCGGGGCGGGGAGCTGTTTTTT
TRBV27	few	TRBJ2-3	TRBD1	CASSFIFGQADTQYF	TGTGCCAGCAGTTTCATTTTCGGACAGGCAGATACGCAGTATTTT
TRBV12-3/TRBV12-4	many	TRBJ1-1	-	CASSRPPWVEAFF	TGTGCCAGCAGTCGTCCCCCTTGGGTTGAAGCTTTCTTT
TRBV7-2	many	TRBJ2-3	-	CASSLDNTDTQYF	TGTGCCAGCAGCTTAGATAACACAGATACGCAGTATTTT
TRBV3-1	many	TRBJ2-7	TRBD2	CASSHLAGRPYEQYF	TGTGCCAGCAGCCATTTAGCGGGTCGGCCCTACGAGCAGTACTTC
TRBV6-2/TRBV6-3	few	TRBJ1-5	-	CASRKQETGNQPQHF	TGTGCCAGCAGAAAACAGGAGACAGGCAATCAGCCCCAGCATTTT
TRBV5-1	-	TRBJ2-7	TRBD2	CASSRGLAGDPYEQYF	TGCGCCAGCAGCCGGGGACTAGCGGGGGACCCCTACGAGCAGTACTTC
TRBV14	many	TRBJ2-1	TRBD2	CASSPRQGAGGVRQFF	TGTGCCAGCAGCCCAAGACAGGGAGCGGGAGGAGTGCGGCAGTTCTTC
TRBV29-1	many	TRBJ1-1	-	CSVEHGNTEAFF	TGCAGCGTTGAACACGGGAACACTGAAGCTTTCTTT
TRBV5-1	-	TRBJ2-1	TRBD2	CASSLGLAGGPNDNEQFF	TGCGCCAGCAGCTTGGGGCTAGCGGGAGGGCCCAACGACAATGAGCAGTTCTTC
TRBV12-3/TRBV12-4	few	TRBJ2-1	-	CASRPGAGYSEQFF	TGTGCCAGCAGGCCGGGGGCGGGATACAGTGAGCAGTTTTTC
TRBV20-1	few	TRBJ2-7	TRBD2	CSATGGPSEQYF	TGCAGTGCTACGGGGGGGCCAAGCGAGCAGTACTTC
TRBV7-2	many	TRBJ2-1	TRBD2	CASSFDSGRRFNEQFF	TGTGCCAGCAGCTTTGACAGCGGGAGGCGGTTCAATGAGCAGTTCTTC
TRBV29-1	-	TRBJ1-2	-	CSAPQGLYGYTF	TGCAGCGCCCCACAGGGACTGTATGGCTACACCTTC
TRBV12-3/TRBV12-4	-	TRBJ1-6	-	CASSPLAGSNSPLHF	TGTGCCAGCAGTCCCCTCGCAGGTAGTAATTCACCCCTCCACTTT
TRBV20-1	many	TRBJ2-2	-	CSAKDTGLRGPNTGELFF	TGCAGTGCTAAGGACACCGGGCTAAGGGGCCCTAACACCGGGGAGCTGTTTTTT
TRBV7-2	few	TRBJ2-1	TRBD2	CASSPTSGSHYEQFF	TGTGCCAGCAGCCCCACTAGCGGGAGTCACTATGAGCAGTTCTTC
TRBV6-5	many	TRBJ1-6	TRBD1	CASSPDRASYNSPLHF	TGTGCCAGCAGTCCGGACAGGGCCTCCTATAATTCACCCCTCCACTTT
TRBV29-1	many	TRBJ1-1	-	CSVQGNTEAFF	TGCAGCGTTCAGGGGAACACTGAAGCTTTCTTT
TRBV2	many	TRBJ1-5	TRBD1	CASSRDRTLYSNQPQHF	TGTGCCAGCAGTAGGGACAGGACGTTATATAGCAATCAGCCCCAGCATTTT
TRBV12-5	-	TRBJ2-3	-	CASGPGNIEHGTQYF	TGTGCTAGTGGTCCAGGGAATATCGAGCACGGTACGCAGTATTTT
TRBV25-1	few	TRBJ2-1	TRBD2	CASGEMGLAGGNEQFF	TGTGCCAGCGGGGAGATGGGACTAGCGGGAGGAAATGAGCAGTTCTTC
TRBV5-1	few	TRBJ2-7	-	CASGPSPLIFEQYF	TGCGCCAGCGGCCCCTCCCCGCTTATTTTCGAGCAGTACTTC
TRBV5-5	-	TRBJ2-7	TRBD1	CASSLAGTDSSYEQYF	TGTGCCAGCAGCTTGGCGGGGACAGACAGCTCCTACGAGCAGTACTTC
TRBV4-1	-	TRBJ2-5	-	CASSQYRGGTETQYF	TGCGCCAGCAGCCAATACAGGGGAGGGACAGAGACCCAGTACTTC
TRBV7-2	few	TRBJ1-4	-	CASSSNRPGVEKLFF	TGTGCCAGCAGCTCGAACAGACCCGGAGTAGAAAAACTGTTTTTT
TRBV3-1	many	TRBJ2-1	TRBD1	CASRDRGLGNEQFF	TGTGCCAGCAGGGACAGGGGACTGGGCAATGAGCAGTTCTTC
TRBV6-2/TRBV6-3	few	TRBJ2-3	-	CASSLYTLLSSGSTDTQYF	TGTGCCAGCAGTCTTTACACACTACTATCCAGCGGGAGCACAGATACGCAGTATTTT
TRBV5-6	many	TRBJ1-1	-	CASSLSPSTEAFF	TGTGCCAGCAGCTTGTCACCCTCCACTGAAGCTTTCTTT
TRBV12-3/TRBV12-4	many	TRBJ1-4	-	CASSLDPLNEKLFF	TGTGCCAGCAGTTTAGACCCACTTAATGAAAAACTGTTTTTT
TRBV4-1	many	TRBJ2-7	TRBD1	CASSQEEGTGGYEQYF	TGCGCCAGCAGCCAAGAAGAGGGGACAGGGGGCTACGAGCAGTACTTC
TRBV7-8	few	TRBJ2-1	-	CASSLGLLRNEQFF	TGTGCCAGCAGCTTAGGACTCTTGCGTAATGAGCAGTTCTTC
TRBV12-5	-	TRBJ2-7	TRBD1	CASGSQGQGNEQYF	TGTGCTAGTGGCTCCCAGGGACAGGGGAACGAGCAGTACTTC
TRBV10-3	once	TRBJ1-1	TRBD1	CAISEGQGLGTEAFF	TGTGCCATCAGTGAGGGACAGGGGCTGGGAACTGAAGCTTTCTTT
TRBV6-2/TRBV6-3	many	TRBJ2-5	-	CASSYSRETQYF	TGTGCCAGCAGTTACTCGAGGGAGACCCAGTACTTC
TRBV19	few	TRBJ2-1	-	CASSIFRESRNEQFF	TGTGCCAGTAGTATTTTTCGGGAGAGCCGCAATGAGCAGTTCTTC
TRBV10-3	-	TRBJ2-7	TRBD1	CAITGQGLIDEQYF	TGTGCCATCACTGGACAGGGGTTAATCGACGAGCAGTACTTC
TRBV7-9	many	TRBJ1-5	-	CASSQDSFNQPQHF	TGTGCCAGCAGCCAGGACAGCTTCAATCAGCCCCAGCATTTT
TRBV29-1	few	TRBJ2-7	TRBD1	CSVEPGTGGYEQYF	TGCAGCGTTGAGCCCGGGACAGGGGGATACGAGCAGTACTTC
TRBV20-1	many	TRBJ2-7	TRBD1	CSARGGTGPYEQYF	TGCAGTGCTAGAGGGGGGACAGGGCCCTACGAGCAGTACTTC
TRBV11-1	-	TRBJ2-1	-	CASSFGPGEERGAYNEQFF	-
TRBV9	few	TRBJ2-1	TRBD1	CASSVEGGRPGNNEQFF	TGTGCCAGCAGCGTAGAAGGGGGCAGACCGGGGAACAATGAGCAGTTCTTC
TRBV29-1	-	TRBJ2-7	TRBD1	CSVPGQGAYEQYF	TGCAGCGTTCCGGGACAGGGGGCCTACGAGCAGTACTTC
TRBV10-3	few	TRBJ1-4	-	CAISESASNEKLFF	TGTGCCATCAGTGAGTCGGCTTCAAATGAAAAACTGTTTTTT
TRBV7-2	few	TRBJ2-5	-	CASSPTGTHQETQYF	TGTGCCAGCAGTCCGACCGGGACTCACCAAGAGACCCAGTACTTC
TRBV10-3	few	TRBJ2-7	-	CAISEKLSQGTEQYF	TGTGCCATCAGTGAAAAGCTTAGCCAGGGGACCGAGCAGTACTTC
TRBV5-4	few	TRBJ2-1	-	CASIGHNEQFF	TGTGCCAGCATCGGGCACAATGAGCAGTTCTTC
TRBV29-1	many	TRBJ1-2	-	CSVDHSGNYGYTF	TGCAGCGTTGATCACAGTGGAAACTATGGCTACACCTTC